Presented here are 30 T cell receptor beta chains from one specimen sequenced in a study of blood T cells in healthy people across ages. Combining a sample-barcoded 5' primer with a J-beta primer mix, a second PCR ran for about 7 to 11 cycles. Via MiXCR, TCRdb re-called the 5' RACE reads, giving one row per CDR3 protein. The sample lists 1.4 million or so distinct CDR3 sequences, 35% to 45% occurring once. The specimen was blood. These TCRs come from a woman aged 18-35 years in good health.

The rearrangement uses TRBV20-1 and TRBJ1-2; possibly TRBD1 for D (5 bases). V shed 5 bases and J shed 2 bases, with 18 bases lying between them. The CDR3 extends over 15 amino acids. Germline V gives CDR1 DFQATT, CDR2 SNEGSKA (reference sequence). The CDR3 DNA reads TGCAGTGCTCAGTTCGGGGGAACCCAGAACTATGGCTACACCTTC. Translation: CSAQFGGTQNYGYTF.

This clonotype was seen a handful of times. V and J are TRBV6-6 and TRBJ1-2; 9 bases are shared with TRBD1. After removal of 0 bases from V and 0 bases from J, the junction contained 5 bases not matched to a gene. CDR3 length: 17 residues. The germline V gene encodes CDR1 MNHNY and CDR2 SVGAGI (reference sequence). The CDR3 region has the DNA TGTGCCAGCAGTTACTCCACAGGGGGCGTAGCTAACTATGGCTACACCTTC. Translated, it gives CASSYSTGGVANYGYTF.

A few counts support this clonotype. The genes are TRBV28 and TRBJ2-1, with 8 bases lining up with TRBD2. The length of the CDR3 is 16 residues. Germline CDR1 and CDR2: MDHEN and SYDVKM. Losses at the gene ends were 4 bases for V and 0 bases for J; bases not matched to a gene: 5. CDR3 coding DNA: TGTGCCAGCAGTTCGTTAACTAGCGGCTCCTACAATGAGCAGTTCTTC. Protein: CASSSLTSGSYNEQFF.

This chain links TRBV3-1 with TRBJ1-2; 8 nucleotides agree with TRBD1. With V trimmed by 2 bases and J by 6 bases, 11 bases remained unmatched. Germline V gene lookup returns CDR1 LGHDT and CDR2 YNNKEL (reference sequence). This CDR3 region has 16 residues. The CDR3: CASSQPRTDRADGYTF. In DNA form, the CDR3 reads TGTGCCAGCAGCCAACCCCGAACGGACAGGGCGGATGGCTACACCTTC. Full variable domain (outside the CDR3, taken from reference TRBV3-1 and TRBJ1-2): DTAVSQTPKYLVTQMGNDKSIKCEQNLGHDTMYWYKQDSKKFLKIMFSYNNKELIINETVPNRFSPKSPDKAHLNLHINSLELGDSAVYFCASSQPRTDRADGYTFGSGTRLTVV.

This clonotype showed up just once. The gene calls are TRBV5-1 and TRBJ1-3; D is uncertain. V lost 1 base to trimming and J lost 0 bases, with 8 bases between them. The CDR3 spans 15 residues. Germline V gene lookup returns CDR1 SGHRS and CDR2 YFSETQ. The CDR3 sequence is CASSLLANSGNTIYF. CDR3 coding DNA: TGCGCCAGCAGCTTGCTCGCTAACTCTGGAAACACCATATATTTT.

J is TRBJ2-4 and V is TRBV14; D is unclear. V lost 0 bases and J lost 0, with 9 bases in between. There are 16 residues in the CDR3. Per the germline V gene, CDR1 is SGHDN and CDR2 is FVKESK. CDR3 region: CASSQDGRLAKNIQYF. The CDR3 coding sequence is TGTGCCAGCAGCCAAGATGGCAGGCTAGCCAAAAACATTCAGTACTTC.

This clonotype was observed a few times. The chain is built from TRBV7-2 and TRBJ2-5; 9 bases fit TRBD2. CDR1 is SGHTA, CDR2 FQGNSA, per germline. The trim removed 3 bases at V and 11 bases at J, leaving 28 bases unmatched. The CDR3 has 20 residues. CDR3 in amino acids: CASSFGRGGLAGRKSNEQYF. CDR3 DNA sequence: TGTGCCAGCAGCTTTGGGCGAGGGGGACTAGCAGGAAGAAAGTCCAATGAGCAGTACTTC.

V usage is TRBV13 and J usage is TRBJ2-4; 14 nucleotides align to TRBD2. The J call is uncertain, as TRBJ2-7 better fits the DNA end. Germline assignment: CDR1 PRHDT and CDR2 FYEKMQ (reference sequence). This CDR3 contains 17 residues. In DNA, the CDR3 is TGTGCCAGCAGCTTCGGACTAGCGGGAGGAGTTTCCTACGAGCAGTACTTC. Its translation is CASSFGLAGGVSYEQYF.

This clonotype has more than one count but fewer than ten. The chain carries TRBV15 and TRBJ2-5; 13 bases are shared with TRBD2. The trim removed 1 base at V and 11 bases at J, leaving 13 bases unmatched. This CDR3 is built from 17 residues. Germline loops: CDR1 LNHNV, CDR2 YYDKDF (reference sequence). The CDR3 sequence is CATSRAGGLAGVDEQYF. The CDR3 DNA reads TGTGCCACCAGCAGAGCGGGAGGACTAGCGGGGGTGGATGAGCAGTACTTC.

The chain links TRBV20-1 to TRBJ2-1, with D perhaps TRBD1 (5 bases). This CDR3 comprises 15 residues. CDR1 and CDR2 from the germline V gene are DFQATT and SNEGSKA (reference sequence). The V end was cut by 3 bases, the J end by 10 bases, with 22 bases between. The CDR3 here is CSARSTERNLYEQFF. DNA for the CDR3: TGCAGTGCTAGGTCGACAGAACGAAATCTCTACGAGCAGTTCTTC.

This chain joins TRBV7-2 and TRBJ2-5, with D tentatively TRBD1 (6 bases). This CDR3 contains 15 residues. The V end lost 4 bases, the J end lost 4 bases, and 16 bases lay between the germline ends. Germline values: CDR1 SGHTA, CDR2 FQGNSA. The CDR3 DNA sequence: TGTGCCAGCAGCTCGGACAGCCCTACGGCAGAGACCCAGTACTTC. Translated, it gives CASSSDSPTAETQYF. The complete variable domain, with remaining parts taken from reference TRBV7-2 and TRBJ2-5, reads GAGVSQSPSNKVTEKGKDVELRCDPISGHTALYWYRQSLGQGLEFLIYFQGNSAPDKSGLPSDRFSAERTGGSVSTLTIQRTQQEDSAVYLCASSSDSPTAETQYFGPGTRLLVL.

This clonotype was seen a handful of times. This CDR3 reads CASRPPAAPDTQYF. CDR3 coding DNA: TGTGCCAGCAGACCCCCCGCTGCCCCAGATACGCAGTATTTT. The V and J genes are TRBV28 and TRBJ2-3; D is unclear. CDR3 length: 14 residues. Germline V lookup: CDR1 MDHEN, CDR2 SYDVKM. With 6 bases removed from V and 4 bases from J, the gap between germline ends came to 14 bases.

The rearrangement uses TRBV4-1 and TRBJ2-5, with 9 bases matching TRBD2. Germline V gene data show CDR1 as MGHRA and CDR2 as YSYEKL. Unmatched junction bases numbered 11, after V lost 1 base and J lost 5 bases. The CDR3 extends over 17 amino acids. This CDR3 reads CASSQGDLAGVGETQYF. The DNA for the CDR3 is TGCGCCAGCAGCCAAGGAGACTTAGCGGGAGTTGGTGAGACCCAGTACTTC.

This clonotype has only one observation. A read error is possible here, since a much larger clone lies one base away. The chain carries TRBV2 and TRBJ2-5; TRBD2 agrees at 13 bases. Unmatched junction bases numbered 1, after V lost 4 bases and J lost 5 bases. CDR1 is SNHLY, CDR2 FYNNEI, per germline. CDR3 length: 14 residues. CDR3 nucleotide sequence: TGTGCCAGCAGTGGACTAGCGGGAGGTGAGACCCAGTACTTC. Protein: CASSGLAGGETQYF.

The chain is built from TRBV12-3 or TRBV12-4 and TRBJ2-1; TRBD2 matches at 10 bases. The junction had 9 bases not matched to a gene; V was cut back by 6 bases and J by 7 bases. The length of the CDR3 is 15 residues. CDR3: CASRTSGGAINEQFF. The CDR3 nucleotides are TGTGCCAGCAGGACGAGCGGGGGGGCAATTAATGAGCAGTTCTTC.

This clonotype appeared a few times. The chain carries TRBV6-1 and TRBJ2-7; the D gene is possibly TRBD2 (5 bases). Trimming pared 8 bases from V and 6 bases from J, leaving 14 bases between. CDR3 length equals 12 residues. The germline V gene has CDR1 MNHNS and CDR2 SASEGT. The CDR3: CASLGASGEQYF. CDR3 sequence (DNA): TGTGCCAGCTTGGGAGCGTCAGGCGAGCAGTACTTC.

This clonotype was found a few times. The chain joins TRBV7-6 to TRBJ2-3, with D hard to call. The CDR3 extends over 16 amino acids. CDR1 and CDR2 (germline): SGHVS, FNYEAQ. V was cut by 5 bases and J by 2 bases, with 17 bases left in between. CDR3 in amino acids: CASSPSAGVYTDTQYF. CDR3 in DNA: TGTGCCAGCAGCCCCTCCGCAGGCGTTTACACAGATACGCAGTATTTT. Full variable domain (rest looked up from reference TRBV7-6 and TRBJ2-3): GAGVSQSPRYKVTKRGQDVALRCDPISGHVSLYWYRQALGQGPEFLTYFNYEAQQDKSGLPNDRFSAERPEGSISTLTIQRTEQRDSAMYRCASSPSAGVYTDTQYFGPGTRLTVL.

The chain carries TRBV3-1 and TRBJ1-2; 7 bases fit TRBD1. The germline CDR1 and CDR2 sequences are LGHDT and YNNKEL (reference sequence). The V gene end was trimmed by 4 bases and the J gene end by 1 base; junction bases not matched to a gene: 12. This CDR3 comprises 17 residues. The CDR3, as DNA: TGTGCCAGCAGCCCCGGACAGGCCGCCGATCTTAACTATGGCTACACCTTC. It encodes CASSPGQAADLNYGYTF.

The V call is TRBV27, the J call TRBJ2-4, with D possibly TRBD2 on 5 matching bases. Germline assignment: CDR1 MNHEY and CDR2 SMNVEV (reference sequence). CDR3 length equals 14 residues. Trimming removed 0 bases at V and 13 bases at J, with 16 bases between. In DNA form, the CDR3 reads TGTGCCAGCAGTTTATCACAAGGCCTGGGAGAGCAGTACTTC. Amino acid sequence: CASSLSQGLGEQYF.

This chain connects TRBV7-2 to TRBJ1-1, with unresolved D. The CDR3 totals 14 residues. Germline-derived CDR1 and CDR2 are SGHTA and FQGNSA. V dropped 1 base and J dropped 11 bases, with 17 bases sitting between them. The CDR3 DNA follows: TGTGCCAGCAGCTTAGGGAACAGACAAGTTGGGGCTTTCTTT. Translation gives CASSLGNRQVGAFF.

This clonotype was detected a few times. The chain joins TRBV7-2 to TRBJ2-3; TRBD1 or TRBD2 may be the D gene (5 bases each). The CDR3 is 16 amino acids. Germline V gene data show CDR1 as SGHTA and CDR2 as FQGNSA. Trimming shortened V by 1 base and J by 3 bases, and 14 bases separated the two germline ends. CDR3 nucleotide sequence: TGTGCCAGCAGCTTAGGGGTCGGGGACGAGACAGATACGCAGTATTTT. Its translation: CASSLGVGDETDTQYF.

The chain uses TRBV20-1 and TRBJ2-7, with D perhaps matching TRBD2 (6 bases). The CDR3 has 15 amino acids. CDR1 is DFQATT, CDR2 SNEGSKA, per germline (reference sequence). V was clipped by 5 bases and J by 2 bases, with 19 bases between them. CDR3 in amino acids: CSAGGRAGLAYEQYF. CDR3 sequence (DNA): TGCAGTGCTGGGGGACGAGCGGGTTTGGCCTACGAGCAGTACTTC.

The chain combines TRBV7-2 with TRBJ1-5; no clear D gene. In germline, CDR1 is SGHTA, CDR2 FQGNSA. V lost 5 bases to trimming and J lost 7 bases, with 9 bases between them. CDR3 length: 12 residues. The CDR3 reads CASSPTSQPQHF. The CDR3 nucleotides read TGTGCCAGCAGCCCCACATCCCAGCCCCAGCATTTT. Looking up the rest from reference TRBV7-2 and TRBJ1-5 gives the full variable domain: GAGVSQSPSNKVTEKGKDVELRCDPISGHTALYWYRQSLGQGLEFLIYFQGNSAPDKSGLPSDRFSAERTGGSVSTLTIQRTQQEDSAVYLCASSPTSQPQHFGDGTRLSIL.

In this sample, this clonotype turned up many times. The chain uses TRBV4-2 and TRBJ2-1, with TRBD2 matching over 7 bases. The J call may be mistaken, given a closer DNA end match to TRBJ2-7. The CDR3 loop spans 15 amino acids. CDR1 and CDR2 (germline): LGHNA, YNFKEQ. DNA for the CDR3: TGTGCCAGCAGCCCGCGGGAGATCTCCTACAATGAGCAGTACTTC. Translating it yields CASSPREISYNEQYF.

The gene calls are TRBV7-9 and TRBJ2-1; TRBD1 or TRBD2 may be the D gene (5 bases each). V lost 3 bases and J 7 bases, leaving 19 bases between the germline ends. Germline V gives CDR1 SEHNR, CDR2 FQNEAQ (reference sequence). This CDR3 spans 16 amino acids. Here the CDR3 DNA reads TGTGCCAGCAGCTTGGGATGGACGGGGCTTGAAAATGAGCAGTTCTTC. Protein product: CASSLGWTGLENEQFF.

At least ten counts were recorded for this clonotype. One end of the junction does not line up with germline, which may come from a read error. The chain joins TRBV27 to TRBJ1-2; a weak D match, TRBD1 (6 bases). CDR1 MNHEY and CDR2 SMNVEV come from the germline V gene (reference sequence). The CDR3 extends over 18 amino acids. CDR3 DNA sequence: TGTGCCAGCAGTTTAATTAGTTCAGAGGGGGGCTCTAAGTATGGCTACACCTTC. Translating it yields CASSLISSEGGSKYGYTF.

The CDR3 DNA sequence: TGCAGCGTGGGATCGGGGGCCAGCACAGATACGCAGTATTTT. As protein: CSVGSGASTDTQYF. V and J are TRBV29-1 and TRBJ2-3; TRBD1 or TRBD2 may be the D gene (6 bases each). Germline values: CDR1 SQVTM, CDR2 ANQGSEA. CDR3 size: 14 residues. V lost 6 bases and J lost 0, with 13 bases in between.

The rearrangement joins TRBV12-3 or TRBV12-4 to TRBJ2-5, with D unclear. V was clipped by 1 base and J by 1 base, with 10 bases between them. There are 15 residues in the CDR3. The chain's CDR3 is CASSLVLGFQETQYF. CDR3 DNA sequence: TGTGCCAGCAGTTTAGTGCTGGGGTTCCAAGAGACCCAGTACTTC.

The rearrangement joins TRBV4-3 to TRBJ1-2; TRBD1 matches 8 bases. With V trimmed by 0 bases and J by 6 bases, 15 bases remained unmatched. There are 18 residues in the CDR3. Germline V lookup: CDR1 LGHNA, CDR2 YSLEER. Written as DNA, the CDR3 is TGCGCCAGCAGCCAAGAGGCGGACAGGGCGAAAGGGAGGAATGGCTACACCTTC. Its translation: CASSQEADRAKGRNGYTF.

The count of this clonotype is one. The chain recombines TRBV7-9 with TRBJ2-1; D may be TRBD1 or TRBD2 (5 bases each). This CDR3 has 13 residues. The V end lost 7 bases, the J end lost 11 bases, and 18 bases lay between the germline ends. Germline V gene sequence: CDR1 SEHNR, CDR2 FQNEAQ (reference sequence). The CDR3 region has the DNA TGTGCCAGCACGGCAGGGACCTCTCCCCAGCAGTTCTTC. It yields the protein CASTAGTSPQQFF.